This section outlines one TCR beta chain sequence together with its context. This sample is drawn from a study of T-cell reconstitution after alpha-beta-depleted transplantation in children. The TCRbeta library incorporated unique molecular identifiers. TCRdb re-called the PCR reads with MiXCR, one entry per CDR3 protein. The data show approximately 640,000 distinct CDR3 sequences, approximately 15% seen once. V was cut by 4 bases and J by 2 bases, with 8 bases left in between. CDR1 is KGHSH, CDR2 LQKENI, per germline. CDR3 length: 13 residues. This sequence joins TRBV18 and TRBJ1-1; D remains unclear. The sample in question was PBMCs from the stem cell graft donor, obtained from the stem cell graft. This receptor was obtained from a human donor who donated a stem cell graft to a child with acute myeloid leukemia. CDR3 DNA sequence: TGTGCCAGCTCACGGGAGCCAAACACTGAAGCTTTCTTT. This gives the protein CASSREPNTEAFF. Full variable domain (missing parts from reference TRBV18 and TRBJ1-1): NAGVMQNPRHLVRRRGQEARLRCSPMKGHSHVYWYRQLPEEGLKFMVYLQKENIIDESGMPKERFSAEFPKEGPSILRIQQVVRGDSAAYFCASSREPNTEAFFGQGTRLTVV.